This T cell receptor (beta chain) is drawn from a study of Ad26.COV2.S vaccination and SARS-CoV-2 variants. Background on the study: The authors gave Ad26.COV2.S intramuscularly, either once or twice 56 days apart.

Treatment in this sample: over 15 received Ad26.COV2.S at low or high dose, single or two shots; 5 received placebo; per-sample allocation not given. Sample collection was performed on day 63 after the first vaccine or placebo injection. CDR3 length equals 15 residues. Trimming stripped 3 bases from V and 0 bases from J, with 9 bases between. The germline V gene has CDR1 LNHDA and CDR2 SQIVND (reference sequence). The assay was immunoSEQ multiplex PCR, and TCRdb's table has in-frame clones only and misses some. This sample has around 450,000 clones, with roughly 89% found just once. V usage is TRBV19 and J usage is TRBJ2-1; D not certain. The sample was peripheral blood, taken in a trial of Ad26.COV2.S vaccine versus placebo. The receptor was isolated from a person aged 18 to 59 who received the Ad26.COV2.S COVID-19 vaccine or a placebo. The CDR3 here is CASSMAESSYNEQFF. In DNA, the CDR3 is TGTGCCAGTAGTATGGCGGAGAGCTCCTACAATGAGCAGTTCTTC.